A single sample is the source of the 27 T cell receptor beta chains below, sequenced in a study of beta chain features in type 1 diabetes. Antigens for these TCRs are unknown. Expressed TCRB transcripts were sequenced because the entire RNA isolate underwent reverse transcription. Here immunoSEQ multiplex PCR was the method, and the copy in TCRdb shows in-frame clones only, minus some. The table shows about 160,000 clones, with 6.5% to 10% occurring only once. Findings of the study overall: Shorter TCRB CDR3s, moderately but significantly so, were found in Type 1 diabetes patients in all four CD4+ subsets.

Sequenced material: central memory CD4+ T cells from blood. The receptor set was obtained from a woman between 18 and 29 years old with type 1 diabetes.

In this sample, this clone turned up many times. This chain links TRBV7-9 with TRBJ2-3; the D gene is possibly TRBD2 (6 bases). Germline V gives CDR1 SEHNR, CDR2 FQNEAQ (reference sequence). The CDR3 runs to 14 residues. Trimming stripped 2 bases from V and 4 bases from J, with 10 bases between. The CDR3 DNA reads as TGTGCCAGCAGCTTACGGGGGAGCCCAGATACGCAGTATTTT. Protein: CASSLRGSPDTQYF.

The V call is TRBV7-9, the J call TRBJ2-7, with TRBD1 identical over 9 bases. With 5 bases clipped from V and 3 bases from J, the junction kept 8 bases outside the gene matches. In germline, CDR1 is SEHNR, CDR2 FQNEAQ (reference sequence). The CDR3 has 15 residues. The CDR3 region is CASSDKGQGDYEQYF. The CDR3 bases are TGTGCCAGCAGCGACAAGGGACAGGGTGACTACGAGCAGTACTTC. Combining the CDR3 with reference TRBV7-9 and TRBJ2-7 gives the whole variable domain DTGVSQNPRHKITKRGQNVTFRCDPISEHNRLYWYRQTLGQGPEFLTYFQNEAQLEKSRLLSDRFSAERPKGSFSTLEIQRTEQGDSAMYLCASSDKGQGDYEQYFGPGTRLTVT.

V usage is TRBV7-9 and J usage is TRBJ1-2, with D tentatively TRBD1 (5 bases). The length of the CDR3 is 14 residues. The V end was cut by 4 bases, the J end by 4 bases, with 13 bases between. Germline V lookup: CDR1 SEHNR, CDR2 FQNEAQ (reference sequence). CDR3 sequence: CASSYGGEGYGYTF. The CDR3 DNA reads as TGTGCCAGCAGCTATGGGGGGGAAGGCTATGGCTACACCTTC.

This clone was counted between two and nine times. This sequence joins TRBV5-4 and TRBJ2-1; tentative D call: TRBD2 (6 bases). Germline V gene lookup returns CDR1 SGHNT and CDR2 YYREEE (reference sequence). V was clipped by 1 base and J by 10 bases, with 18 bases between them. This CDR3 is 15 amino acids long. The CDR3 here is CASSLYRGTATEQFF. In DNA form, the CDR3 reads TGTGCCAGCAGCTTGTATCGCGGGACGGCGACGGAGCAGTTCTTC.

This chain's CDR3 is CASSSRLEGYF. The CDR3 DNA reads as TGTGCCAGCAGTTCAAGACTCGAAGGGTACTTC. This chain links TRBV28 with TRBJ2-5, with no clear D. The CDR3 has 11 amino acids. The germline V gene has CDR1 MDHEN and CDR2 SYDVKM. V lost 4 bases to trimming and J lost 13 bases, with 13 bases between them.

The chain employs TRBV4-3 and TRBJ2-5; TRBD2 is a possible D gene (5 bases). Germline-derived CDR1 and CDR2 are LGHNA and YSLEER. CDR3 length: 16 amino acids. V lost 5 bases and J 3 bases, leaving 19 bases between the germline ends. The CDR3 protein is CASSLSRKAAEETQYF. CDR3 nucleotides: TGCGCCAGCAGCTTGAGCCGGAAAGCGGCGGAAGAGACCCAGTACTTC.

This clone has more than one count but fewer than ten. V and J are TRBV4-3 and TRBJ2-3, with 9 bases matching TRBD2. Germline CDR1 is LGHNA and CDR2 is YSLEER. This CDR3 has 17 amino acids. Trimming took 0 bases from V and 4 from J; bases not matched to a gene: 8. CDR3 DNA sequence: TGCGCCAGCAGCCAAGAGGGCGTAGCGGGAGCGGCAGATACGCAGTATTTT. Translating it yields CASSQEGVAGAADTQYF.

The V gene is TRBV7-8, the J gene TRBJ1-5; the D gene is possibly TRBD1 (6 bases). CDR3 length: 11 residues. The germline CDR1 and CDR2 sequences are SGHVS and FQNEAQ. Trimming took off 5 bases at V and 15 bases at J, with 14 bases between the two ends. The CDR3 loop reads CASSQGRDRHF. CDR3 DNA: TGTGCCAGCAGCCAGGGGAGGGATCGGCATTTT.

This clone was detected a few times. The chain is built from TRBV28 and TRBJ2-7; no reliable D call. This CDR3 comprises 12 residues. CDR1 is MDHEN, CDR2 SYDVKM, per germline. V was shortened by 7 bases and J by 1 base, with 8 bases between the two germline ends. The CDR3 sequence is CASNERSYEQYF. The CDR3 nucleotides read TGTGCCAGCAACGAGCGTTCCTACGAGCAGTACTTC.

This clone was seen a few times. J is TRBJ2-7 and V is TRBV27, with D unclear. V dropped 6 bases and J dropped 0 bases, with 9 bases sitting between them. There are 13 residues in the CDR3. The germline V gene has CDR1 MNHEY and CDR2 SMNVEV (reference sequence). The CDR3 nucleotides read TGTGCCAGCAGGCCCTCGGGCTCCTACGAGCAGTACTTC. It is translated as CASRPSGSYEQYF.

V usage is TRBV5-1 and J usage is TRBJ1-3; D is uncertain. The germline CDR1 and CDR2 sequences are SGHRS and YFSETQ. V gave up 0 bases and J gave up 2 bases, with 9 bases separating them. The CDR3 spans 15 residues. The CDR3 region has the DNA TGCGCCAGCAGCTTGGGCGTCGAAGCTGGAAACACCATATATTTT. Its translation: CASSLGVEAGNTIYF.

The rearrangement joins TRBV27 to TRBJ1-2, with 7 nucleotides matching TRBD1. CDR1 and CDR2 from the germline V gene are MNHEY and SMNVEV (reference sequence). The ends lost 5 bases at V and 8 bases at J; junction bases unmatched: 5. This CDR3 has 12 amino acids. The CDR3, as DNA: TGTGCCAGCAGTCCTACGGGACAGGGCTACACCTTC. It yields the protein CASSPTGQGYTF.

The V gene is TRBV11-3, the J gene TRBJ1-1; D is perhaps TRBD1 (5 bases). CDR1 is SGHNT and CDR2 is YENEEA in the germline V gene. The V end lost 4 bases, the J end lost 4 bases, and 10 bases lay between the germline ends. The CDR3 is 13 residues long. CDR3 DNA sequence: TGTGCCAGCAGCTCCTTGACAGTCACTGAAGCTTTCTTT. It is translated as CASSSLTVTEAFF. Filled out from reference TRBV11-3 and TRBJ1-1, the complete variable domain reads EAGVVQSPRYKIIEKKQPVAFWCNPISGHNTLYWYLQNLGQGPELLIRYENEEAVDDSQLPKDRFSAERLKGVDSTLKIQPAELGDSAVYLCASSSLTVTEAFFGQGTRLTVV.

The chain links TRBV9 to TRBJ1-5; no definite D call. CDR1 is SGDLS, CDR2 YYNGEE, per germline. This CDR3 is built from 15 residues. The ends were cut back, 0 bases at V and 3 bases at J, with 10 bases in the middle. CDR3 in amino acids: CASSVGPGPNQPQHF. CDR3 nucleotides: TGTGCCAGCAGCGTAGGTCCAGGCCCCAATCAGCCCCAGCATTTT.

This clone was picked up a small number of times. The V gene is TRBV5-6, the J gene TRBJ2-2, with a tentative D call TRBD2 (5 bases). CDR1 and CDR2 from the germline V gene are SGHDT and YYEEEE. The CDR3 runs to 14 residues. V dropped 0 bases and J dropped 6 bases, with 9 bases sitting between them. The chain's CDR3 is CASSLGMGAGELFF. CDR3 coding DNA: TGTGCCAGCAGCTTGGGGATGGGAGCCGGGGAGCTGTTTTTT.

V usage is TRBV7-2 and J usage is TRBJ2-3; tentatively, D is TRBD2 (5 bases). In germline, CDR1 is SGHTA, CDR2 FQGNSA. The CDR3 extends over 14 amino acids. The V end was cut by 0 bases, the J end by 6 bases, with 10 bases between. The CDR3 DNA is TGTGCCAGCAGCTTAGCGTCGGGGTCGGATACGCAGTATTTT. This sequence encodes CASSLASGSDTQYF.

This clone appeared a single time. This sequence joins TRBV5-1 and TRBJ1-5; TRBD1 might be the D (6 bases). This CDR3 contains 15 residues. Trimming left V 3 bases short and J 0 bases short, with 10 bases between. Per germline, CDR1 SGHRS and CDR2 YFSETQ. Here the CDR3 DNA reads TGCGCCAGCAGCTCGGGAGGGGGTAGCAATCAGCCCCAGCATTTT. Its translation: CASSSGGGSNQPQHF.

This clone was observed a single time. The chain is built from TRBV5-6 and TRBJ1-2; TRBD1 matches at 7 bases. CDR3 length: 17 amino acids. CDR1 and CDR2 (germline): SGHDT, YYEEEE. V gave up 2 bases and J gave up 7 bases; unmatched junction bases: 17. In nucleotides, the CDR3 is TGTGCCAGCAGCTTAACCGGGACAGTAATGGAAGGGGGTGGCTACACCTTC. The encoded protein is CASSLTGTVMEGGGYTF.

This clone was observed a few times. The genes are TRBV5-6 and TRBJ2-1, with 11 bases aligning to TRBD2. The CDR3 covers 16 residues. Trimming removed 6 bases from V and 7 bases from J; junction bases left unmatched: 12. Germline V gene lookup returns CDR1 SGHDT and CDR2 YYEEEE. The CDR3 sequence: CASTPSGGPRWNEQFF. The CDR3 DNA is TGTGCCAGCACGCCTAGCGGGGGGCCGCGGTGGAATGAGCAGTTCTTC. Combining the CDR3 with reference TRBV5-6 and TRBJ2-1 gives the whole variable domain DAGVTQSPTHLIKTRGQQVTLRCSPKSGHDTVSWYQQALGQGPQFIFQYYEEEERQRGNFPDRFSGHQFPNYSSELNVNALLLGDSALYLCASTPSGGPRWNEQFFGPGTRLTVL.

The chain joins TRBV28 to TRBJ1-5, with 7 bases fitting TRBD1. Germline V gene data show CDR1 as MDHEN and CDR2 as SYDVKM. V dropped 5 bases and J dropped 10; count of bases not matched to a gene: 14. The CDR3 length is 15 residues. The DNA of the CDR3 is TGTGCCAGCAGTCCGGGGGACAGAGACAATCCACCCCAGCATTTT. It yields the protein CASSPGDRDNPPQHF.

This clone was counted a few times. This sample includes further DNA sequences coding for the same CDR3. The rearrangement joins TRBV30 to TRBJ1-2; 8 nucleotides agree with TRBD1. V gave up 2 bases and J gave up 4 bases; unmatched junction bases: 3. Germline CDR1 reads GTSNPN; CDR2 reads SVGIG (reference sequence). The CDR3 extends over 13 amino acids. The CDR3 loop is CAWSRDRPYGYTF. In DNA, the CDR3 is TGTGCCTGGAGTAGGGACAGGCCCTATGGCTACACCTTC.

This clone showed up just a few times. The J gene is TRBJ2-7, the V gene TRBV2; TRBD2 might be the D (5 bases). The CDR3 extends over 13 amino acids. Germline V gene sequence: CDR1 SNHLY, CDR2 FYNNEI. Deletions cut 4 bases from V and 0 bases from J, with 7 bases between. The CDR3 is CASSGERSYEQYF. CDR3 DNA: TGTGCCAGCAGTGGGGAGCGCTCCTACGAGCAGTACTTC.

The CDR3 sequence is CASSDWEEQYF. The DNA for the CDR3 is TGTGCCAGCAGTGACTGGGAGGAGCAGTACTTC. The chain employs TRBV2 and TRBJ2-7, with a weak D call TRBD2 (5 bases). CDR1 and CDR2 (germline): SNHLY, FYNNEI. CDR3 size: 11 residues. V was cut by 3 bases and J by 7 bases, with 7 bases left in between.

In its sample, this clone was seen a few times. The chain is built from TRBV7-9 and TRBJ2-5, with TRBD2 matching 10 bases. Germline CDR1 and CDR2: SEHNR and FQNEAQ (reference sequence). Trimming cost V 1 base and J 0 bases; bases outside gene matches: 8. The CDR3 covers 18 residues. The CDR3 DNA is TGTGCCAGCAGCTTAGTACCGATTAGCGGGGGGAACCAAGAGACCCAGTACTTC. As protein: CASSLVPISGGNQETQYF.

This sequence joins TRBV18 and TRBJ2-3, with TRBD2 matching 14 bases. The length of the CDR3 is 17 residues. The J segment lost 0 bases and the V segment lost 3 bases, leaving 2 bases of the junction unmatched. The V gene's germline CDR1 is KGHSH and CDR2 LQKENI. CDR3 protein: CASSPRTSGGSTDTQYF. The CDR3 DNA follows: TGTGCCAGCTCACCGCGGACTAGCGGGGGGAGCACAGATACGCAGTATTTT.

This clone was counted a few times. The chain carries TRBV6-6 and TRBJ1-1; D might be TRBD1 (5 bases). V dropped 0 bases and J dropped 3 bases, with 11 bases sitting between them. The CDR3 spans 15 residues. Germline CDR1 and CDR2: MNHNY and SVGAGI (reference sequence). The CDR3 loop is CASSYSEGRDTEAFF. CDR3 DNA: TGTGCCAGCAGTTACTCAGAGGGGAGGGACACTGAAGCTTTCTTT.

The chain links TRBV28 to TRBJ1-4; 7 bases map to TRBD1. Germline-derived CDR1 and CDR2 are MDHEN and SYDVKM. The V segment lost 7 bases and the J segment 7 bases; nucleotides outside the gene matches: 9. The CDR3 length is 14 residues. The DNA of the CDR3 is TGTGCCAGCAATCCGGGACAGTTGGGTGAAAAACTGTTTTTT. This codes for CASNPGQLGEKLFF.